This T cell receptor (beta chain) originates from a study of T cell repertoires in cytomegalovirus infection. This clonotype was counted only a few times. Trimming pared 2 bases from V and 10 bases from J, leaving 9 bases between. The CDR3 has 13 residues. Germline CDR1 MNHNS, CDR2 SASEGT. From the reads, TCRdb called clonotypes with MiXCR, one entry per CDR3 protein. The sample carries about 160,000 distinct CDR3 sequences, 15% to 20% recorded once. The chain joins TRBV6-1 to TRBJ1-6; no clear D gene. The sample comprised CD8+ T cells from PBMCs. The source is a human donor in good health (CMV status not recorded). Some clones in this sample may be carry-over from other donors' samples. The CDR3: CASSESPSSPLHF. CDR3 nucleotide sequence: TGTGCCAGCAGTGAATCCCCAAGCTCACCCCTCCACTTT.